This T cell receptor (beta chain) is from a study of T-cell memory formation after mild COVID-19. The study, taken as a whole, reports: Day 15 to 85 contracting clones showed balanced CD4/CD8; later expanders leaned CD4+. Shrinking CD4+ clones were chiefly CM and EM; CD8+ ones were chiefly EMRA. Second-wave clones with a day 37 peak had unconfirmed SARS-CoV-2 specificity.

TCR alpha and TCR beta cDNA libraries with sample barcodes and UMIs came from 5'RACE using constant-segment primers. TCRdb re-derived calls from the 5' RACE reads in MiXCR, one entry per CDR3 protein. The top ten hold roughly 8.1% of the sample, which has hundreds of thousands of distinct CDR3 sequences, about a fifth seen once. On this clonotype itself: Its antigen is not identified.

This TCR was sampled from an adult woman who had mild COVID-19 (a few samples of this study predate the infection). Cell type and time point are not known. Sequencing was carried out using PBMCs or a T cell subset sorted from them (not recorded which).

CDR3 sequence (DNA): TGCAGTGCTAGAGATTTACAGGGGTCGAATAATTCACCCCTCCACTTT. Encoded protein: CSARDLQGSNNSPLHF. The rearrangement uses TRBV20-1 and TRBJ1-6; TRBD1 matches 7 bases. Germline V gene lookup returns CDR1 DFQATT and CDR2 SNEGSKA (reference sequence). The CDR3 runs 16 residues. With V trimmed by 0 bases and J by 5 bases, 7 bases remained unmatched.